This TCR beta chain was recorded in a study of T cell responses to AZD1222 COVID-19 vaccine. Study as a whole: Second-dose recipients at about 4 or about 12 weeks were treated as one pooled group.

V lost 1 base and J lost 0, with 14 bases in between. This CDR3 has 17 amino acids. Looked up from germline, CDR1 is SGDLS and CDR2 is YYNGEE. As for this clone: As yet, its antigen is unknown.

Broader study findings: Unmutated variant regions are reportedly targeted by nearly half of spike-specific TCRs. There were vaccine-associated CD4 TCRs across spike, dominant at 160-218 and 743-854.

Sequencing was performed with immunoSEQ multiplex PCR; in TCRdb, only in-frame clones are kept and a portion is missing. The repertoire holds 120,000 or so clones, with about nine tenths as singletons. This TCR was recovered from an adult in good health. This specimen consisted of peripheral blood, obtained on day 0 of AZD1222 vaccination. V usage is TRBV9 and J usage is TRBJ1-3; possibly TRBD1 for D (5 bases). The CDR3 region is CASSVRGDSYSGNTIYF. The CDR3 region has the DNA TGTGCCAGCAGCGTACGGGGGGATTCCTACTCTGGAAACACCATATATTTT.